Below, 18 T cell receptor beta chains from the same sample are listed, as sequenced in a study of CD8+ T cells in alopecia areata. The authors extracted RNA and reverse transcribed it into cDNA as the sequencing template. The table came from immunoSEQ multiplex PCR; TCRdb's copy has only in-frame clones and leaves some out. The sample holds 150,000 to 200,000 clones; 59% are singletons and the top ten take under 15%. The sample here was CD4+ T cells sorted from blood, taken at week 0. The receptors originated from a human donor with alopecia areata.

The V and J genes are TRBV30 and TRBJ2-7; D gene uncertain. The CDR3 runs to 13 residues. V lost 3 bases, J lost 0 bases, and 9 bases lay in between. Germline assignment: CDR1 GTSNPN and CDR2 SVGIG (reference sequence). The CDR3 DNA sequence: TGTGCCTGGAGGGGCGCCAACTCCTACGAGCAGTACTTC. As protein: CAWRGANSYEQYF.

CDR3 protein: CAWSVSFRQHTDTQYF. As DNA, the CDR3 is TGTGCCTGGAGTGTAAGCTTTCGGCAGCACACAGATACGCAGTATTTT. The rearrangement links TRBV30 to TRBJ2-3; D gene unclear. Germline V gene data show CDR1 as GTSNPN and CDR2 as SVGIG (reference sequence). This CDR3 has 16 residues. V lost 0 bases, J lost 2 bases, and 15 bases lay in between.

This clone was seen only a few times. This chain connects TRBV5-1 to TRBJ2-3; D remains unclear. Germline loops: CDR1 SGHRS, CDR2 YFSETQ. Trimming took 0 bases from V and 0 from J, leaving 11 bases between them. CDR3 size: 16 residues. The DNA for the CDR3 is TGCGCCAGCAGCTTGGCCGCGGCGGCTAGCACAGATACGCAGTATTTT. Translating it yields CASSLAAAASTDTQYF.

The rearrangement uses TRBV11-3 and TRBJ2-2, with TRBD2 matching over 13 bases. V lost 2 bases to trimming and J lost 0 bases; unmatched junction nucleotides: 3. CDR1 is SGHNT, CDR2 YENEEA, per germline. The CDR3 has 18 amino acids. The chain's CDR3 is CASSLSTSGGTNTGELFF. DNA for the CDR3: TGTGCCAGCAGCTTATCGACTAGCGGGGGGACGAACACCGGGGAGCTGTTTTTT.

V gene TRBV7-2 combines with J gene TRBJ2-2, with a tentative D call TRBD2 (6 bases). The CDR3 spans 14 residues. CDR1 and CDR2 (germline): SGHTA, FQGNSA. The V gene lost 3 bases and the J gene lost 5 bases, with 10 bases spanning the gap. The CDR3 reads CASSLSGRTGELFF. DNA for the CDR3: TGTGCCAGCAGCTTGTCAGGGAGGACCGGGGAGCTGTTTTTT. Full variable domain (rest looked up from reference TRBV7-2 and TRBJ2-2): GAGVSQSPSNKVTEKGKDVELRCDPISGHTALYWYRQSLGQGLEFLIYFQGNSAPDKSGLPSDRFSAERTGGSVSTLTIQRTQQEDSAVYLCASSLSGRTGELFFGEGSRLTVL.

The J gene is TRBJ2-7, the V gene TRBV9, with 9 bases aligning to TRBD1. Per the germline V gene, CDR1 is SGDLS and CDR2 is YYNGEE. The CDR3 is 13 amino acids. The junction had 3 bases not matched to a gene; V was cut back by 3 bases and J by 5 bases. CDR3 sequence: CASSARDRDEQYF. CDR3 nucleotide sequence: TGTGCCAGCAGCGCCCGGGACAGGGACGAGCAGTACTTC.

This clone has just a few counts. J is TRBJ2-2 and V is TRBV11-2; D remains ambiguous. V lost 5 bases, J lost 13 bases, and 17 bases lay in between. In germline, CDR1 is SGHAT, CDR2 FQNNGV. This CDR3 contains 13 residues. CDR3 bases: TGTGCCAGCAGCCAGCTAGGCGTATCGGGGCTGTTTTTT. Protein sequence: CASSQLGVSGLFF.

This clone occurred a few times. The CDR3 is CSVEFIEAFF. CDR3 DNA sequence: TGCAGCGTTGAATTCATTGAAGCTTTCTTT. This chain uses TRBV29-1 with TRBJ1-1; no firm D call. The CDR3 consists of 10 residues. The V and J ends lost 2 bases and 7 bases respectively, with 5 bases between them. Looked up from germline, CDR1 is SQVTM and CDR2 is ANQGSEA.

The chain couples TRBV11-3 to TRBJ2-7; a weak D match, TRBD2 (5 bases). Looked up from germline, CDR1 is SGHNT and CDR2 is YENEEA. This CDR3 has 13 amino acids. V was pared by 10 bases and J by 1 base, with 14 bases between. This CDR3 reads CATGTGSSYEQYF. The CDR3 region has the DNA TGTGCCACTGGTACGGGGTCTTCCTACGAGCAGTACTTC.

This sequence joins TRBV7-2 and TRBJ2-7; D call uncertain. Germline lookup yields CDR1 SGHTA and CDR2 FQGNSA. The CDR3 sequence is 13 residues long. V was shortened by 4 bases and J by 2 bases, with 9 bases between the two germline ends. This CDR3 is CASSYDAAYEQYF. CDR3 nucleotides: TGTGCCAGCAGCTACGACGCAGCCTACGAGCAGTACTTC.

This chain links TRBV4-2 with TRBJ2-1; D is perhaps TRBD2 (6 bases). Trimming removed 5 bases at V and 4 bases at J, with 9 bases between. CDR1 is LGHNA, CDR2 YNFKEQ, per germline. This CDR3 is built from 13 residues. CDR3 DNA sequence: TGTGCCAGCAGCTGGGGGGAGTACAATGAGCAGTTCTTC. It specifies CASSWGEYNEQFF.

This clone was seen a few times. The rearrangement uses TRBV4-1 and TRBJ1-5, with D unclear. Trimming left V 1 base short and J 5 bases short, with 9 bases between. CDR1 MGHRA and CDR2 YSYEKL come from the germline V gene. CDR3 length: 14 residues. The CDR3 DNA reads as TGCGCCAGCAGCCAAGCTACACTAGATCAGCCCCAGCATTTT. Amino acid sequence: CASSQATLDQPQHF.

This clone was counted only a few times. The gene calls are TRBV29-1 and TRBJ2-3; D assignment may be TRBD1 or TRBD2 (5 bases each). This CDR3 has 14 residues. The germline V gene has CDR1 SQVTM and CDR2 ANQGSEA. The V and J ends lost 4 bases and 3 bases respectively, with 14 bases between them. The CDR3 DNA sequence: TGCAGCGTTGTGCTAAGGGGAGCAACAGATACGCAGTATTTT. It translates to CSVVLRGATDTQYF.

About this clone itself: Additional DNA sequences in this sample encode the identical CDR3. J is TRBJ1-1 and V is TRBV11-2; the D is unclear. Trimming took 2 bases from V and 1 from J, leaving 2 bases between them. Germline CDR1 and CDR2: SGHAT and FQNNGV. The CDR3 is 12 amino acids. The CDR3 spells CASSLQNTEAFF. CDR3 sequence (DNA): TGTGCCAGCAGCTTACAGAACACTGAAGCTTTCTTT. Drawing the rest from reference TRBV11-2 and TRBJ1-1, the complete variable domain is EAGVAQSPRYKIIEKRQSVAFWCNPISGHATLYWYQQILGQGPKLLIQFQNNGVVDDSQLPKDRFSAERLKGVDSTLKIQPAKLEDSAVYLCASSLQNTEAFFGQGTRLTVV.

V gene TRBV30 combines with J gene TRBJ2-6; a possible D gene is TRBD1 (6 bases). The CDR3 is made up of 17 amino acids. Germline CDR1 reads GTSNPN; CDR2 reads SVGIG (reference sequence). V was trimmed by 0 bases and J by 0 bases, leaving 12 bases between them. The chain's CDR3 is CAWSVRGHISGANVLTF. DNA of the CDR3: TGTGCCTGGAGTGTAAGGGGACACATCTCTGGGGCCAACGTCCTGACTTTC.

J is TRBJ1-3 and V is TRBV30, with D tentatively TRBD1 (6 bases). V lost 7 bases and J 2 bases, leaving 18 bases between the germline ends. The CDR3 loop spans 15 amino acids. Per germline, CDR1 GTSNPN and CDR2 SVGIG (reference sequence). In nucleotides, the CDR3 is TGTGCCTTAACTTACGGGGGGCAGCCTGGAAACACCATATATTTT. Its translation is CALTYGGQPGNTIYF. Supplemented by reference TRBV30 and TRBJ1-3, the full variable domain reads SQTIHQWPATLVQPVGSPLSLECTVEGTSNPNLYWYRQAAGRGLQLLFYSVGIGQISSEVPQNLSASRPQDRQFILSSKKLLLSDSGFYLCALTYGGQPGNTIYFGEGSWLTVV.

The V and J genes are TRBV5-6 and TRBJ2-7; D ambiguous. CDR1 and CDR2 from the germline V gene are SGHDT and YYEEEE. The CDR3 totals 14 residues. The ends were cut back, 1 base at V and 6 bases at J, with 14 bases in the middle. The CDR3 DNA is TGTGCCAGCAGCTTGTCACAATCTCCTATCGAGCAGTACTTC. Protein: CASSLSQSPIEQYF.

The chain uses TRBV19 and TRBJ2-4; no reliable D call. In germline, CDR1 is LNHDA, CDR2 SQIVND (reference sequence). The V end was cut by 3 bases, the J end by 7 bases, with 19 bases between. The CDR3 runs to 16 residues. DNA for the CDR3: TGTGCCAGTAGTATTTCGGGCAGCCAGGCCATGAACATTCAGTACTTC. This encodes CASSISGSQAMNIQYF.